The rows below give T cell receptor beta chains drawn from one sample of a study of shared clonotypes between healthy human individuals. The table came from immunoSEQ multiplex PCR; TCRdb's copy has only in-frame clones and leaves some out. The table shows around 530,000 clones, with around 76% occurring only once. Sequencing used PBMCs. These receptor sequences come from a woman between 40 and 55 years old in good health. Some clones in this sample may be carry-over from other donors' samples. The CDR3 runs from the conserved cysteine through the conserved F or W. Fields, in order: J gene, V gene, CDR3 protein.

TRBJ2-1 | TRBV18 | CASSPSVGLTESSYNEQFF
TRBJ1-1 | TRBV18 | CASSADSFYTEAFF
TRBJ2-7 | TRBV19 | CASSIGSRGVSEQYF
TRBJ2-7 | TRBV10-3 | CAISESSQGRAYEQYF
TRBJ2-7 | TRBV6-6 | CASSYLRDEQYF
TRBJ2-3 | TRBV25-1 | CASSAQAGVRDTQYF
TRBJ1-2 | TRBV29-1 | CSVQGQGYGYTF
TRBJ2-7 | TRBV10-3 | CAISDSYEQYF
TRBJ2-1 | TRBV7-9 | CASSFSGSDYEQFF
TRBJ2-3 | TRBV19 | CASSDRATTTDTQYF
TRBJ2-5 | TRBV20-1 | CSRTSQETQYF
TRBJ1-1 | TRBV19 | CASSRTGAITEAFF
TRBJ2-5 | TRBV7-9 | CASSPAKTQYF
TRBJ2-7 | TRBV5-6 | CASSPLAGLAGYEQYF
TRBJ1-1 | TRBV7-9 | CASSLTLGTAEAFF
TRBJ2-2 | TRBV7-2 | CASSPSTSVPTGELFF
TRBJ1-1 | TRBV7-2 | CASSLGPSVTEAFF
TRBJ2-7 | TRBV7-2 | CASSFLAGGHYEQYF
TRBJ2-2 | TRBV28 | CASRMSGRFTGELFF
TRBJ2-1 | TRBV6-5 | CASSRGLAGNNEQFF
TRBJ2-7 | TRBV16 | CASRQSPVTYEQYF
TRBJ1-2 | TRBV4-3 | CASSQAHGTYGYTF
TRBJ2-5 | TRBV6-1 | CASRRTGEQETQYF
TRBJ1-1 | TRBV30 | CAWILLDGEGKTEAFF
TRBJ2-2 | TRBV30 | CAWETSGGVGELFF
TRBJ2-2 | TRBV30 | CASNPTSGMVRTGELFF
TRBJ1-2 | TRBV7-3 | CASSPSGTAYGYTF
TRBJ2-1 | TRBV14 | CASSPRISYNEQFF
TRBJ2-5 | TRBV6-1 | CASSNLAGGGETQYF
TRBJ1-2 | TRBV21-1 | CASSKIEGHHYGYTF
. | TRBV19 | CASSAETSGRFYEQYF
TRBJ1-3 | TRBV15 | CATSTAGQRSSGNTIYF
TRBJ2-2 | TRBV28 | CASSSDRGPFLNTGELFF
TRBJ1-5 | TRBV30 | CAWSAGEDQPQHF
TRBJ1-2 | TRBV2 | CASRDRESGGYTF
TRBJ2-2 | TRBV29-1 | CSVSGGLAGGGTGELFF
TRBJ2-7 | TRBV7-2 | CASSLSPGYSYEQYF
TRBJ2-5 | TRBV2 | CASTLAGGEETQYF
TRBJ2-1 | TRBV7-3 | CASSLLAGGPYNEQFF
TRBJ2-1 | TRBV4-1 | CASSQVGLERLGPEQFF
TRBJ1-1 | TRBV11-2 | CASSRTVNTEAFF